Below are 18 T cell receptor beta chains sequenced from a single sample in a study of blood T cells in healthy people across ages (dated by TCRdb to the mid-2010s). Library preparation was by 5' RACE. TCRdb names Illumina HiSeq 2500 as the instrument used. A second PCR of about 7 to 12 cycles was run with a J-beta primer mix and a sample-barcoded 5' primer. TCRdb handled the public reads itself, with Q25 trimming in fastp and clone calling in MiXCR, and kept productive beta chains. CDR3 protein duplicates are merged, each entry listing the most common genes and DNA. The sample table records around 800,000 distinct CDR3 sequences; 53% of these occur just once. Roughly two fifths of the sample is held by the ten biggest clonotypes. Sequenced: blood. Source of these receptors: a man older than 75 in good health.

The rearrangement links TRBV5-1 to TRBJ2-5, with a weak D call TRBD2 (6 bases). Germline V gene sequence: CDR1 SGHRS, CDR2 YFSETQ. V was pared by 0 bases and J by 1 base, with 13 bases between. The length of the CDR3 is 16 residues. CDR3 residues: CASSLVEGRFQETQYF. The CDR3 DNA sequence: TGCGCCAGCAGCTTGGTGGAGGGGAGGTTCCAAGAGACCCAGTACTTC.

The genes are TRBV9 and TRBJ1-2; possible D gene TRBD1, 5 bases. Germline CDR1 and CDR2: SGDLS and YYNGEE. The CDR3 sequence is 19 residues long. The V and J ends lost 0 bases and 6 bases respectively, with 27 bases between them. The CDR3 DNA follows: TGTGCCAGCAGCGTAGAGGGGTTGGGCAGGGCGGCCCTGAAAGATGGCTACACCTTC. Protein sequence: CASSVEGLGRAALKDGYTF.

The chain is built from TRBV7-9 and TRBJ1-2; weak D call: TRBD1 (5 bases). The V gene lost 5 bases and the J gene lost 6 bases, with 19 bases spanning the gap. The CDR3 consists of 15 residues. Germline-derived CDR1 and CDR2 are SEHNR and FQNEAQ (reference sequence). The CDR3: CASSLFLGPQDGYTF. CDR3 sequence (DNA): TGTGCCAGCAGCCTGTTCTTGGGGCCCCAGGATGGCTACACCTTC.

This sequence joins TRBV25-1 and TRBJ2-3; 8 bases are shared with TRBD1. The CDR3 is 13 amino acids. Germline V CDR1 and CDR2: MGHDK, SYGVNS. V lost 6 bases and J lost 14; bases outside the gene matches: 13. CDR3 loop: CASRGQGNRYAYF. The CDR3 DNA sequence: TGTGCCAGCAGAGGACAGGGTAACAGATACGCGTATTTT.

The sample holds a few counts of this clonotype. This chain joins TRBV20-1 and TRBJ2-3; 10 nucleotides line up with TRBD2. The germline V gene encodes CDR1 DFQATT and CDR2 SNEGSKA (reference sequence). The V gene end was trimmed by 0 bases and the J gene end by 14 bases; junction bases not matched to a gene: 17. The CDR3 spans 16 residues. CDR3 loop: CSARDRLAGEHRYAYF. In nucleotides, the CDR3 is TGCAGTGCTAGAGATCGGCTAGCGGGAGAGCACAGATACGCGTATTTT.

The chain is built from TRBV7-2 and TRBJ2-7; D unclear. The CDR3 sequence is 12 residues long. V shed 5 bases and J shed 5 bases, with 10 bases lying between them. Per the germline V gene, CDR1 is SGHTA and CDR2 is FQGNSA. CDR3 nucleotide sequence: TGTGCCAGCAGCCTACGAATCAACGAGCAGTACTTC. This translates into CASSLRINEQYF.

The chain is built from TRBV9 and TRBJ2-5; 7 positions match TRBD2. Germline V gene data show CDR1 as SGDLS and CDR2 as YYNGEE. The CDR3 loop spans 16 amino acids. The V gene end was trimmed by 0 bases and the J gene end by 1 base; junction bases not matched to a gene: 6. CDR3 sequence: CASSVGSGGFQETQYF. CDR3 nucleotide sequence: TGTGCCAGCAGCGTAGGGTCCGGGGGGTTCCAAGAGACCCAGTACTTC.

CDR3: CASSLAEVSYNEQFF. CDR3 bases: TGTGCCAGCAGCTTAGCGGAGGTTAGCTACAATGAGCAGTTCTTC. The chain combines TRBV7-2 with TRBJ2-1, with a possible D match to TRBD2 (5 bases). V was shortened by 0 bases and J by 3 bases, with 9 bases between the two germline ends. This CDR3 has 15 residues. Germline values: CDR1 SGHTA, CDR2 FQGNSA.

The rearrangement links TRBV28 to TRBJ2-1; TRBD2 agrees at 9 bases. Germline V gene sequence: CDR1 MDHEN, CDR2 SYDVKM. The ends lost 2 bases at V and 4 bases at J; junction bases unmatched: 3. The CDR3 consists of 15 residues. The chain's CDR3 is CASSLQLAGYNEQFF. The CDR3 coding sequence is TGTGCCAGCAGTTTACAACTAGCGGGTTACAATGAGCAGTTCTTC.

The CDR3 DNA reads TGTGCCAGCAGTTCCCTGAGAGGGCCGCTCACAGATACGCAGTATTTT. This encodes CASSSLRGPLTDTQYF. V is TRBV6-2 or TRBV6-3 and J is TRBJ2-3; weak D call: TRBD2 (5 bases). V was cut by 4 bases and J by 2 bases, with 16 bases left in between. The CDR3 has 16 amino acids. Per the germline V gene, CDR1 is MNHEY and CDR2 is SVGEGT.

For this clonotype: Since no conserved phenylalanine or tryptophan closes the CDR3, a read error is the likely cause. This chain connects TRBV20-1 to TRBJ2-7; 11 positions match TRBD2. The germline CDR1 and CDR2 sequences are DFQATT and SNEGSKA (reference sequence). The CDR3 runs to 15 residues. V shed 5 bases, J shed 7 bases, and the junction held 13 bases outside the gene matches. The CDR3 reads CSASPGLAGGPEQYI. The CDR3, as DNA: TGCAGTGCTTCCCCCGGGCTAGCGGGAGGCCCGGAGCAGTACATC.

This clonotype occurred a few times. V and J are TRBV10-1 and TRBJ2-5; TRBD2 matches 11 bases. The V gene end was trimmed by 0 bases and the J gene end by 7 bases; junction bases not matched to a gene: 1. Germline CDR1 is WNHNN and CDR2 is SYGVQD (reference sequence). The CDR3 loop spans 14 amino acids. The CDR3 region is CASSESGTSGTQYF. The CDR3 nucleotides are TGCGCCAGCAGTGAGTCGGGGACTAGCGGGACCCAGTACTTC.

The rearrangement uses TRBV24-1 and TRBJ2-7, with TRBD1 matching over 10 bases. The V segment lost 2 bases and the J segment 6 bases; nucleotides outside the gene matches: 9. From germline, CDR1 is KGHDR and CDR2 SFDVKD. The CDR3 contains 16 residues. The CDR3, as DNA: TGTGCCACCAGTGATTCGACAGGGGGCAAAGTGCGCGAGCAGTACTTC. This translates into CATSDSTGGKVREQYF.

The chain has TRBV20-1 and TRBJ2-7; D is undetermined. CDR3 length: 16 amino acids. The germline V gene encodes CDR1 DFQATT and CDR2 SNEGSKA (reference sequence). The V end lost 2 bases, the J end lost 2 bases, and 19 bases lay between the germline ends. CDR3 sequence (DNA): TGCAGTGCTAGATCCTCCTTCCTAGGGCAGACCTACGAGCAGTACTTC. Amino acids: CSARSSFLGQTYEQYF.

The J gene is TRBJ1-1, the V gene TRBV7-2; D is ambiguous. The CDR3 extends over 14 amino acids. CDR1 is SGHTA, CDR2 FQGNSA, per germline. Trimming stripped 5 bases from V and 4 bases from J, with 14 bases between. The CDR3 reads CASSAGGLGTEAFF. The CDR3 nucleotides read TGTGCCAGCAGCGCCGGAGGCTTGGGCACTGAAGCTTTCTTT.

The chain employs TRBV9 and TRBJ2-3, with 7 bases identical to TRBD2. Germline V gene lookup returns CDR1 SGDLS and CDR2 YYNGEE. V was clipped by 0 bases and J by 2 bases; unmatched bases: 3. CDR3 size: 15 residues. The CDR3 loop is CASSVEGRATDTQYF. As DNA, the CDR3 is TGTGCCAGCAGCGTAGAAGGGAGGGCCACAGATACGCAGTATTTT.

CDR3 sequence reads: CASSAPGTGDSYEQYF. In DNA form, the CDR3 reads TGTGCCAGCAGCGCACCCGGGACAGGGGATTCCTACGAGCAGTACTTC. The chain links TRBV7-2 to TRBJ2-7; 10 bases fit TRBD1. The CDR3 contains 16 residues. Germline V gives CDR1 SGHTA, CDR2 FQGNSA. V shed 5 bases and J 1 base; nucleotides not matched to a gene: 8. Complete variable domain (other parts from reference TRBV7-2 and TRBJ2-7): GAGVSQSPSNKVTEKGKDVELRCDPISGHTALYWYRQSLGQGLEFLIYFQGNSAPDKSGLPSDRFSAERTGGSVSTLTIQRTQQEDSAVYLCASSAPGTGDSYEQYFGPGTRLTVT.

This clonotype occurred a few times. This chain connects TRBV7-9 to TRBJ2-5; no firm D call. Gene TRBJ2-7 matches the end of the DNA better, so the J call may be wrong. The CDR3 runs to 14 residues. Germline CDR1 reads SEHNR; CDR2 reads FQNEAQ (reference sequence). CDR3 residues: CASSPHPNIHEQYF. The CDR3 DNA follows: TGTGCCAGCAGCCCCCACCCCAACATCCACGAGCAGTACTTC.